One and the same sample provided the 28 T cell receptor beta chains below, sequenced in a study of CD8+CD57+ T cells in acquired aplastic anemia. For sequencing, patients were chosen who had shown expansion of CD8+CD57+ cells by flow cytometry. Profiles of TCR beta VDJ and CDR3 were generated from a genomic DNA template. In TCRdb, the reads were re-called with MiXCR into one record per CDR3 protein. This sample carries about 180,000 distinct CDR3 sequences, roughly 48% of them seen once, and the ten largest clones take about 1.2%. Sequenced: sorted CD4+, CD8+, or CD8+CD57+ T cells (not recorded which) from PBMCs. The receptors here all came from a human donor with aplastic anemia.

This clonotype was found a few times. The chain has TRBV19 and TRBJ2-7; D possibly corresponds to TRBD1 (5 bases). The CDR3 totals 15 residues. With 6 bases removed from V and 2 bases from J, the gap between germline ends came to 17 bases. Germline assignment: CDR1 LNHDA and CDR2 SQIVND (reference sequence). The CDR3 spells CASRFAQGRTYEQYF. CDR3 DNA: TGTGCCAGTAGATTTGCCCAGGGCAGGACCTACGAGCAGTACTTC.

On this clonotype itself: A read error is possible here, since a much larger clone lies one base away. The V gene is TRBV5-1, the J gene TRBJ1-1; 7 bases map to TRBD1. The CDR3 covers 13 residues. The V and J ends lost 4 bases and 2 bases, in that order; junction bases with no gene match: 2. Germline CDR1 and CDR2: SGHRS and YFSETQ. In DNA, the CDR3 is TGCGCCAGCAGCGGACAGGATAACACTGAAGCTTTCTTT. As protein: CASSGQDNTEAFF.

The chain has TRBV11-2 and TRBJ2-7; D gene uncertain. The CDR3 runs to 13 residues. V was pared by 5 bases and J by 5 bases, with 13 bases between. The germline V gene encodes CDR1 SGHAT and CDR2 FQNNGV. The CDR3 DNA reads as TGTGCCAGCAGCCGTACCCTGGGGAACGAGCAGTACTTC. Protein sequence: CASSRTLGNEQYF.

This clonotype was observed once. The rearrangement joins TRBV27 to TRBJ2-7, with D possibly TRBD2 on 6 matching bases. Deletions cut 0 bases from V and 6 bases from J, with 12 bases between. CDR1 and CDR2 (germline): MNHEY, SMNVEV (reference sequence). The CDR3 sequence is 14 residues long. CDR3: CASSLSWGGVEQYF. CDR3 coding DNA: TGTGCCAGCAGTTTATCGTGGGGAGGAGTCGAGCAGTACTTC.

The sample holds many counts of this clonotype. The chain recombines TRBV6-1 with TRBJ2-7; D perhaps matches TRBD1 (5 bases). The V end was cut by 5 bases, the J end by 2 bases, with 10 bases between. CDR1 is MNHNS, CDR2 SASEGT, per germline. This CDR3 spans 13 amino acids. CDR3 nucleotide sequence: TGTGCCAGCAGTCCTGACAGAGCCTACGAGCAGTACTTC. Translated: CASSPDRAYEQYF.

This clonotype has just one count. This sequence joins TRBV7-8 and TRBJ2-5; 7 nucleotides agree with TRBD1. The CDR3 is made up of 14 amino acids. V lost 4 bases, J lost 6 bases, and 8 bases stayed unmatched. Per the germline V gene, CDR1 is SGHVS and CDR2 is FQNEAQ. CDR3 sequence (DNA): TGTGCCAGCAGCTCAAGACAGGGTGGGAAGACCCAGTACTTC. This sequence encodes CASSSRQGGKTQYF.

The rearrangement joins TRBV29-1 to TRBJ2-1; 13 bases are shared with TRBD2. With 5 bases clipped from V and 0 bases from J, the junction kept 4 bases outside the gene matches. Germline CDR1 SQVTM, CDR2 ANQGSEA. This CDR3 is 16 amino acids long. CDR3 loop: CSVRTSGGSSYNEQFF. The CDR3 DNA follows: TGCAGCGTTCGGACTAGCGGGGGTAGCTCCTACAATGAGCAGTTCTTC.

V is TRBV19 and J is TRBJ2-1, with D possibly being TRBD1 (5 bases). Germline V gene sequence: CDR1 LNHDA, CDR2 SQIVND (reference sequence). CDR3 length equals 15 residues. V was shortened by 9 bases and J by 2 bases, with 17 bases between the two germline ends. The CDR3 region has the DNA TGTGCCAGCAGCTCCCAGGCAGGGCCCTACAATGAGCAGTTCTTC. Its translation is CASSSQAGPYNEQFF.

The chain carries TRBV11-3 and TRBJ1-1; 8 bases are shared with TRBD1. The J segment lost 5 bases and the V segment lost 1 base, leaving 6 bases of the junction unmatched. The CDR3 extends over 15 amino acids. Germline-derived CDR1 and CDR2 are SGHNT and YENEEA. The CDR3 DNA reads TGTGCCAGCAGCTTAGCAGGACAGGGTTTTACTGAAGCTTTCTTT. Protein product: CASSLAGQGFTEAFF.

V usage is TRBV15 and J usage is TRBJ2-7; 9 nucleotides match TRBD1. This CDR3 contains 15 residues. The germline V gene has CDR1 LNHNV and CDR2 YYDKDF (reference sequence). The V gene end was trimmed by 3 bases and the J gene end by 5 bases; junction bases not matched to a gene: 8. The CDR3 region has the DNA TGTGCCACCAGCAGTGCGGGACAGGGTCGGCACGAGCAGTACTTC. Translated: CATSSAGQGRHEQYF.

The chain recombines TRBV11-3 with TRBJ2-4, with D uncertain. Germline values: CDR1 SGHNT, CDR2 YENEEA. The V and J ends lost 3 bases and 3 bases respectively, with 15 bases between them. This CDR3 has 16 residues. Written as DNA, the CDR3 is TGTGCCAGCAGCTTCTCTCCAGCCAACTTCAAAAACATTCAGTACTTC. Translating gives CASSFSPANFKNIQYF.

This clonotype was seen only once. The rearrangement uses TRBV19 and TRBJ1-2; TRBD1 might be the D (6 bases). Trimming shortened V by 5 bases and J by 8 bases, and 18 bases separated the two germline ends. The CDR3 spans 14 residues. Germline CDR1 reads LNHDA; CDR2 reads SQIVND (reference sequence). The CDR3 loop is CASSSTGGQGGYTF. CDR3 nucleotides: TGTGCCAGTAGTTCTACGGGGGGGCAGGGAGGCTACACCTTC.

The V gene is TRBV6-4, the J gene TRBJ1-1, with 10 bases fitting TRBD1. With V trimmed by 5 bases and J by 3 bases, 3 bases remained unmatched. Per the germline V gene, CDR1 is MRHNA and CDR2 is SNTAGT. The CDR3 has 14 residues. The CDR3 spells CASSRQGADTEAFF. The CDR3 DNA reads as TGTGCCAGCAGTCGACAGGGGGCGGACACTGAAGCTTTCTTT.

There are a few counts of this clonotype. The chain recombines TRBV5-8 with TRBJ2-3; D gene uncertain. V gave up 0 bases and J gave up 2 bases, with 13 bases separating them. Germline V gene data show CDR1 as SGHTS and CDR2 as YDEGEE. This CDR3 has 16 residues. The CDR3 here is CASSLDLYSHTDTQYF. The CDR3 region has the DNA TGTGCCAGCAGCTTGGATCTATACAGCCACACAGATACGCAGTATTTT.

The chain carries TRBV7-6 and TRBJ2-2; D remains ambiguous. The CDR3 runs 11 residues. Trimming took 3 bases from V and 7 from J, leaving 3 bases between them. Germline V lookup: CDR1 SGHVS, CDR2 FNYEAQ. The CDR3 region is CASSFHGELFF. CDR3 sequence (DNA): TGTGCCAGCAGCTTCCACGGGGAGCTGTTTTTT.

As for this clonotype: This clone may be a read error of a much larger clone one base away. A read error is likely, as this CDR3 ends without the conserved phenylalanine or tryptophan. This rearrangement joins TRBV3-1 to TRBJ2-7, with 7 nucleotides matching TRBD2. The germline V gene has CDR1 LGHDT and CDR2 YNNKEL (reference sequence). The CDR3 consists of 18 residues. Trimming at V came to 1 base and at J to 0 bases, leaving 12 bases not matched to a gene. The CDR3 loop reads CASSQVRLAETSSYEQYS. The CDR3 nucleotides read TGTGCCAGCAGCCAAGTGAGGCTAGCGGAAACCAGCTCCTACGAGCAGTACTCC.

This chain links TRBV15 with TRBJ1-2; D remains ambiguous. The CDR3 is made up of 15 amino acids. The V end lost 3 bases, the J end lost 3 bases, and 14 bases lay between the germline ends. CDR1 is LNHNV, CDR2 YYDKDF, per germline (reference sequence). CDR3 bases: TGTGCCACCAGCAGTTACTCGGGCGCGCACTATGGCTACACCTTC. It is translated as CATSSYSGAHYGYTF. The variable domain in full, completed from reference TRBV15 and TRBJ1-2, reads DAMVIQNPRYQVTQFGKPVTLSCSQTLNHNVMYWYQQKSSQAPKLLFHYYDKDFNNEADTPDNFQSRRPNTSFCFLDIRSPGLGDTAMYLCATSSYSGAHYGYTFGSGTRLTVV.

The rearrangement joins TRBV24-1 to TRBJ2-1; TRBD1 matches 9 bases. This CDR3 is 15 amino acids long. V was clipped by 5 bases and J by 8 bases; unmatched bases: 9. Germline V gene lookup returns CDR1 KGHDR and CDR2 SFDVKD. The chain's CDR3 is CATSAGTGLRHEQFF. CDR3 coding DNA: TGTGCCACCAGTGCCGGGACAGGGCTACGTCATGAGCAGTTCTTC.

This clonotype was recorded at least ten times. One end of the junction varies from germline; a read error may be responsible. J is TRBJ2-5 and V is TRBV11-2, with a weak D call TRBD2 (5 bases). Germline values: CDR1 SGHAT, CDR2 FQNNGV. The CDR3 runs 10 residues. Here the CDR3 DNA reads TGTACCAGCAGCGGAGTGACCCAGTACTTC. The encoded protein is CTSSGVTQYF.

This clonotype was seen only a few times. The rearrangement links TRBV6-1 to TRBJ2-1; 9 nucleotides line up with TRBD2. The trim removed 5 bases at V and 8 bases at J, leaving 10 bases unmatched. CDR3 length: 15 residues. In germline, CDR1 is MNHNS, CDR2 SASEGT. DNA for the CDR3: TGTGCCAGCAGTCCCGCCGGGACTAGCTTCTATGAGCAGTTCTTC. As protein: CASSPAGTSFYEQFF.

This clonotype was found once. This rearrangement joins TRBV2 to TRBJ2-3, with 8 bases lining up with TRBD1. The J segment lost 4 bases and the V segment lost 7 bases, leaving 7 bases of the junction unmatched. Germline V gene data show CDR1 as SNHLY and CDR2 as FYNNEI. The length of the CDR3 is 14 residues. The CDR3 reads CASKPDRASDTQYF. In DNA, the CDR3 is TGTGCCAGCAAACCGGACAGGGCCTCAGATACGCAGTATTTT.

J is TRBJ1-2 and V is TRBV7-3, with a possible D match to TRBD1 (5 bases). The germline gives CDR1 SGHTA, CDR2 FQGTGA. The CDR3 runs to 15 residues. Trimming cost V 0 bases and J 2 bases, with 10 bases left between them. CDR3 sequence: CASSLTGTDNYGYTF. CDR3 sequence (DNA): TGTGCCAGCAGCTTAACCGGGACGGACAACTATGGCTACACCTTC. Full variable domain (outside the CDR3, taken from reference TRBV7-3 and TRBJ1-2): GAGVSQTPSNKVTEKGKYVELRCDPISGHTALYWYRQSLGQGPEFLIYFQGTGAADDSGLPNDRFFAVRPEGSVSTLKIQRTERGDSAVYLCASSLTGTDNYGYTFGSGTRLTVV.

Concerning this clonotype itself: It may be a read error: a sequence one base away is much more abundant. The chain joins TRBV3-1 to TRBJ2-3; no definite D call. Per the germline V gene, CDR1 is LGHDT and CDR2 is YNNKEL (reference sequence). The V and J ends lost 1 base and 6 bases respectively, with 8 bases between them. CDR3 size: 13 residues. Here the CDR3 DNA reads TGTGCCAGCAGCCAAGGAGAGTGGGATACGCAGTATTTT. Translating gives CASSQGEWDTQYF.

Turning to this clonotype: A much larger clone sits a single nucleotide away, making a read error possible. Because it lacks the conserved phenylalanine or tryptophan at the end, this CDR3 is likely a read error. The rearrangement joins TRBV5-1 to TRBJ1-6, with TRBD1 as a possible D gene (5 bases). The V gene's germline CDR1 is SGHRS and CDR2 YFSETQ. CDR3 length: 15 residues. Trimming removed 0 bases from V and 6 bases from J, with 10 bases in between. CDR3: CASSLDGGFNSPLHL. For the CDR3, the DNA is TGCGCCAGCAGCTTGGACGGGGGTTTTAATTCACCCCTCCACCTT.

Many counts were recorded for this clonotype. The V gene is TRBV2, the J gene TRBJ2-7; TRBD2 matches 9 bases. Germline loops: CDR1 SNHLY, CDR2 FYNNEI. J gave up 1 base and V 1 base, and 8 bases lay outside the gene matches. This CDR3 region has 17 residues. CDR3 amino acids: CASSEGFGLAGSYEQYF. DNA for the CDR3: TGTGCCAGCAGTGAAGGGTTCGGGCTAGCGGGGTCCTACGAGCAGTACTTC.

This clonotype was counted at least ten times. This chain connects TRBV6-5 to TRBJ1-1; possible D gene TRBD1, 5 bases. V gave up 1 base and J gave up 4 bases, with 16 bases separating them. CDR1 and CDR2 (germline): MNHEY, SVGAGI. The CDR3 extends over 16 amino acids. CDR3 in DNA: TGTGCCAGCAGTTACTTCCGTGCGGGGCTTGGCACTGAAGCTTTCTTT. Translated, it gives CASSYFRAGLGTEAFF.

At least ten counts were recorded for this clonotype. V and J are TRBV5-1 and TRBJ1-4; 7 bases fit TRBD1. In germline, CDR1 is SGHRS, CDR2 YFSETQ. The CDR3 sequence is 15 residues long. Germline trimming cut 0 bases from V and 7 bases from J; bases unmatched to any gene: 6. CDR3 nucleotide sequence: TGCGCCAGCAGCTTGGCCGGGTCAGGGGGTGAAAAACTGTTTTTT. Protein sequence: CASSLAGSGGEKLFF.

This clonotype has a count of ten or more. The chain combines TRBV7-2 with TRBJ2-7; D remains unclear. V gave up 5 bases and J gave up 0 bases, with 8 bases separating them. The CDR3 length is 13 residues. Germline V gene sequence: CDR1 SGHTA, CDR2 FQGNSA. The CDR3 coding sequence is TGTGCCAGCAGCCAAAGGGACTCCTACGAGCAGTACTTC. Translation gives CASSQRDSYEQYF.